Below, one TCR beta chain is given with its context. What it recognizes is unknown. Repertoires were sampled repeatedly during chemoradiotherapy. The method was immunoSEQ multiplex PCR; TCRdb's version includes in-frame clones alone and lacks a portion of them. The sample has about 3,500 clones, approximately 94% seen once; the top ten hold 3.6%. Looked up from germline, CDR1 is SEHNR and CDR2 is FQNEAQ (reference sequence). Trimming cost V 4 bases and J 2 bases, with 13 bases left between them. The CDR3 sequence is 15 residues long. The data are from a study of chemoradiotherapy in HPV16-positive cancers. Overall study findings and caveats: Candidate HPV-specific clones and E7-related TCR motifs grew in tumor during treatment.

The material was tumor tissue, obtained from a patient who underwent chemoradiotherapy. V is TRBV7-9 and J is TRBJ2-3; D is possibly TRBD1 (5 bases). The TCR comes from a human donor with HPV-associated anogenital cancer. CDR3 region: CASSSMGPYTDTQYF. DNA of the CDR3: TGTGCCAGCAGCTCCATGGGGCCCTACACAGATACGCAGTATTTT.